This passage covers 30 T cell receptor beta chains from one sample sequenced in a study of T cells in Graves' hyperthyroidism and ophthalmopathy. The CDR3 regions of TCR beta were amplified from RNA transcripts. HTBI primers drove first-round RT-PCR of the TCR CDR3. From the multiplex PCR reads, TCRdb called clonotypes with MiXCR, one entry per CDR3 protein. The profile shows 300,000 to 450,000 distinct CDR3 sequences, 20% to 30% of them singletons. Sequenced input: blood. These TCRs come from a man aged 50-60 years with Graves' hyperthyroidism.

The genes are TRBV12-3 or TRBV12-4 and TRBJ2-7, with TRBD1 matching over 9 bases. The length of the CDR3 is 15 residues. J gave up 1 base and V 6 bases, and 7 bases lay outside the gene matches. CDR3: CASRSTGGASYEQYF. The CDR3 nucleotides are TGTGCCAGCAGGTCTACAGGGGGCGCGTCCTACGAGCAGTACTTC.

A note on this clonotype: Given a much more abundant clone one base away, this may be a read error. Because the CDR3 is missing its conserved closing phenylalanine or tryptophan, this is likely a read error. The chain has TRBV3-1 and TRBJ1-2, with D possibly matching TRBD1 (5 bases). The CDR3 has 14 residues. Germline V gene lookup returns CDR1 LGHDT and CDR2 YNNKEL (reference sequence). The V end was cut by 4 bases, the J end by 3 bases, with 12 bases between. CDR3 coding DNA: TGTGCCAGCAGCCCCGTGGTGGGGGACTATGGCTACACCCTC. It specifies CASSPVVGDYGYTL.

This clonotype was observed a few times. This chain uses TRBV3-1 with TRBJ1-2, with D uncertain. Trimming stripped 0 bases from V and 2 bases from J, with 10 bases between. This CDR3 is 15 amino acids long. Germline assignment: CDR1 LGHDT and CDR2 YNNKEL (reference sequence). The CDR3 DNA is TGTGCCAGCAGCCAAGACACGATCCTGAACTATGGCTACACCTTC. Translated: CASSQDTILNYGYTF.

A note on this clonotype: A read error is possible here, since a much larger clone lies one base away. The rearrangement uses TRBV6-1 and TRBJ1-1; 8 nucleotides align to TRBD1. This CDR3 has 15 amino acids. J was trimmed by 11 bases and V by 7 bases; bases with no gene match: 18. CDR1 is MNHNS, CDR2 SASEGT, per germline. The CDR3 region has the DNA TGTGCCAGCACTGGGGGACAGGAGAAGATTTATGGGGCTTTCTTT. Residues: CASTGGQEKIYGAFF.

In its sample, this clonotype was seen a few times. The chain combines TRBV6-1 with TRBJ2-5; 7 positions agree with TRBD1. Germline CDR1 is MNHNS and CDR2 is SASEGT. The CDR3 sequence is 14 residues long. The V gene end was trimmed by 5 bases and the J gene end by 2 bases; junction bases not matched to a gene: 5. CDR3 loop: CASSPWDSQETQYF. CDR3 coding DNA: TGTGCCAGCAGTCCATGGGACAGTCAAGAGACCCAGTACTTC.

This clonotype showed up many times. The rearrangement uses TRBV7-2 and TRBJ2-1, with D unresolved. The CDR3 length is 15 residues. Germline lookup yields CDR1 SGHTA and CDR2 FQGNSA. Trimming left V 4 bases short and J 0 bases short, with 10 bases between. The CDR3 region has the DNA TGTGCCAGCAGCTCGTTTTATGGCTCCTACAATGAGCAGTTCTTC. Its protein product is CASSSFYGSYNEQFF.

This clonotype has ten or more counts. The CDR3 nucleotides are TGTGCCAGCAGCGTGGGACTGACCGAGCAGTACTTC. Translated: CASSVGLTEQYF. The chain joins TRBV11-2 to TRBJ2-7, with D possibly TRBD2 on 6 matching bases. Germline loops: CDR1 SGHAT, CDR2 FQNNGV. Trimming cost V 5 bases and J 6 bases, with 11 bases left between them. This CDR3 has 12 residues.

The V gene is TRBV12-5, the J gene TRBJ1-3, with TRBD1 identical over 7 bases. J gave up 4 bases and V 7 bases, and 7 bases lay outside the gene matches. From germline, CDR1 is LGHNT and CDR2 FRNRAP. The CDR3 loop spans 14 amino acids. Written as DNA, the CDR3 is TGTGCTAGTGCCCCGACAGGGTCCGGAAACACCATATATTTT. It codes for CASAPTGSGNTIYF.

This clonotype turned up a few times. The J gene is TRBJ2-5, the V gene TRBV4-1; D is perhaps TRBD2 (7 bases). V lost 0 bases and J lost 2, with 10 bases in between. This CDR3 is built from 15 residues. CDR1 is MGHRA and CDR2 is YSYEKL in the germline V gene. This CDR3 reads CASSQEGGGQETQYF. The CDR3 DNA reads as TGCGCCAGCAGCCAAGAGGGAGGGGGACAAGAGACCCAGTACTTC.

The V gene is TRBV10-1, the J gene TRBJ2-5; possible D gene TRBD2, 5 bases. The CDR3 sequence is 16 residues long. The germline gives CDR1 WNHNN, CDR2 SYGVQD (reference sequence). Trimming took off 6 bases at V and 0 bases at J, with 17 bases between the two ends. CDR3 region: CASSPSTGKYQETQYF. Written as DNA, the CDR3 is TGCGCCAGCAGCCCGTCTACGGGGAAGTACCAAGAGACCCAGTACTTC.

This clonotype was recorded a few times. The J gene is TRBJ1-1, the V gene TRBV14; unclear D gene. Trimming stripped 3 bases from V and 3 bases from J, with 8 bases between. Germline lookup yields CDR1 SGHDN and CDR2 FVKESK. The CDR3 has 13 residues. CDR3 region: CASSQGWHTEAFF. Written as DNA, the CDR3 is TGTGCCAGCAGCCAGGGTTGGCACACTGAAGCTTTCTTT.

The gene calls are TRBV5-1 and TRBJ2-2; a possible D gene is TRBD1 (6 bases). The V gene lost 3 bases and the J gene lost 5 bases, with 11 bases spanning the gap. This CDR3 has 14 amino acids. The germline gives CDR1 SGHRS, CDR2 YFSETQ. CDR3 in DNA: TGCGCCAGCAGCTCTCACAGGGATACCGGGGAGCTGTTTTTT. Its translation is CASSSHRDTGELFF.

Only a few counts were recorded for this clonotype. The rearrangement uses TRBV5-1 and TRBJ2-2; TRBD1 matches 7 bases. With V trimmed by 4 bases and J by 7 bases, 4 bases remained unmatched. This CDR3 has 13 amino acids. Germline V CDR1 and CDR2: SGHRS, YFSETQ. The CDR3 spells CASSPTGSGELFF. In DNA form, the CDR3 reads TGCGCCAGCAGCCCGACAGGGAGCGGGGAGCTGTTTTTT.

There are a few counts of this clonotype. This sequence joins TRBV12-3 or TRBV12-4 and TRBJ1-2, with D possibly matching TRBD1 (5 bases). The CDR3 spans 14 residues. V dropped 4 bases and J dropped 5 bases, with 14 bases sitting between them. CDR3 residues: CASSSLGRAYGYTF. The DNA for the CDR3 is TGTGCCAGCAGTTCCCTGGGCAGGGCTTATGGCTACACCTTC.

This clonotype appeared a few times. The CDR3 protein is CASSPRGLAGVRELFF. In nucleotides, the CDR3 is TGTGCCAGCAGCCCCCGGGGACTAGCGGGAGTCCGGGAGCTGTTTTTT. The gene calls are TRBV7-2 and TRBJ2-2; 14 nucleotides line up with TRBD2. CDR1 and CDR2 from the germline V gene are SGHTA and FQGNSA. The CDR3 spans 16 residues. The V and J ends lost 5 bases and 9 bases, in that order; junction bases with no gene match: 8. Looking up the rest from reference TRBV7-2 and TRBJ2-2 gives the full variable domain: GAGVSQSPSNKVTEKGKDVELRCDPISGHTALYWYRQSLGQGLEFLIYFQGNSAPDKSGLPSDRFSAERTGGSVSTLTIQRTQQEDSAVYLCASSPRGLAGVRELFFGEGSRLTVL.

This clonotype was seen ten or more times. The V gene is TRBV6-1, the J gene TRBJ2-5, with 9 bases matching TRBD2. From germline, CDR1 is MNHNS and CDR2 SASEGT. The CDR3 has 16 residues. The junction had 11 bases not matched to a gene; V was cut back by 7 bases and J by 2 bases. CDR3 residues: CASTSLAGSQQETQYF. The CDR3 DNA reads as TGTGCCAGCACCTCGCTAGCGGGAAGCCAACAAGAGACCCAGTACTTC.

This clonotype was found a few times. CDR3 DNA sequence: TGTGCCAGCTCGCATAGCGGGAGCACAGATACGCAGTATTTT. Translated, it gives CASSHSGSTDTQYF. The chain combines TRBV7-3 with TRBJ2-3; 7 nucleotides agree with TRBD2. V dropped 8 bases and J dropped 0; count of bases not matched to a gene: 5. CDR3 length equals 14 residues. From germline, CDR1 is SGHTA and CDR2 FQGTGA.

This clonotype was observed a few times. CDR3 region: CASSMAVENSPLHF. In DNA form, the CDR3 reads TGTGCCAGTAGTATGGCGGTGGAGAATTCACCCCTCCACTTT. This sequence joins TRBV19 and TRBJ1-6, with D hard to call. Trimming shortened V by 3 bases and J by 7 bases, and 10 bases separated the two germline ends. CDR1 is LNHDA and CDR2 is SQIVND in the germline V gene (reference sequence). The CDR3 runs to 14 residues.

The V and J genes are TRBV30 and TRBJ2-7, with D maybe TRBD2 (5 bases). Germline V gene lookup returns CDR1 GTSNPN and CDR2 SVGIG (reference sequence). The CDR3 has 11 residues. The germline V and J ends were trimmed by 3 bases and 6 bases, with 9 bases remaining between them. The CDR3 here is CAWSRESEQYF. DNA of the CDR3: TGTGCCTGGAGCCGGGAAAGCGAGCAGTACTTC.

This clonotype showed up many times. The chain couples TRBV28 to TRBJ1-5; D unresolved. The germline V and J ends were trimmed by 6 bases and 0 bases, with 12 bases remaining between them. The CDR3 spans 15 residues. Germline loops: CDR1 MDHEN, CDR2 SYDVKM. The DNA for the CDR3 is TGTGCCAGCAGCGCCCAGAGAGGTAGCAATCAGCCCCAGCATTTT. Protein: CASSAQRGSNQPQHF.

The V call is TRBV6-1, the J call TRBJ2-1; perhaps TRBD2 as D (5 bases). Germline CDR1 reads MNHNS; CDR2 reads SASEGT. V was shortened by 3 bases and J by 4 bases, with 13 bases between the two germline ends. The CDR3 spans 15 residues. The CDR3 spells CASSETGINYNEQFF. The CDR3 DNA reads as TGTGCCAGCAGTGAGACCGGGATAAATTACAATGAGCAGTTCTTC.

The chain is built from TRBV6-4 and TRBJ1-1; D is uncertain. The V end lost 6 bases, the J end lost 11 bases, and 13 bases lay between the germline ends. The CDR3 sequence is 11 residues long. The germline gives CDR1 MRHNA, CDR2 SNTAGT. CDR3 nucleotides: TGTGCCAGCAGCTCGATGCGGGCGGCTTTCTTT. Amino acid sequence: CASSSMRAAFF.

The chain employs TRBV5-6 and TRBJ2-1; 8 positions agree with TRBD2. Germline-derived CDR1 and CDR2 are SGHDT and YYEEEE. This CDR3 has 16 residues. With V trimmed by 0 bases and J by 3 bases, 5 bases remained unmatched. In nucleotides, the CDR3 is TGTGCCAGCAGCTTGGCGGTTAGCGGGGACTACAATGAGCAGTTCTTC. Its protein is CASSLAVSGDYNEQFF.

The chain uses TRBV4-1 and TRBJ2-2; 12 bases map to TRBD2. J was trimmed by 4 bases and V by 3 bases; bases with no gene match: 3. The CDR3 consists of 16 residues. Germline V gene lookup returns CDR1 MGHRA and CDR2 YSYEKL. The CDR3 bases are TGCGCCAGCAGCCACCAACTAGCGGGGGGCACCGGGGAGCTGTTTTTT. Its translation is CASSHQLAGGTGELFF.

The table lists this clonotype with a few counts. The chain links TRBV5-1 to TRBJ2-5, with TRBD2 matching over 7 bases. Germline-derived CDR1 and CDR2 are SGHRS and YFSETQ. V lost 3 bases, J lost 0 bases, and 8 bases stayed unmatched. CDR3 length: 16 amino acids. CDR3 amino acids: CASSSGGLRYQETQYF. As DNA, the CDR3 is TGCGCCAGCAGCTCGGGGGGACTACGGTACCAAGAGACCCAGTACTTC.

This clonotype was counted a single time. CDR3 sequence: CASSLIPDAEQYF. CDR3 nucleotides: TGTGCCAGCAGCTTAATACCAGACGCTGAGCAGTACTTC. This chain uses TRBV7-9 with TRBJ2-7, with no clear D. The germline V gene has CDR1 SEHNR and CDR2 FQNEAQ (reference sequence). This CDR3 region has 13 residues. Trimming removed 2 bases at V and 7 bases at J, with 12 bases between.

This clonotype showed up many times. J is TRBJ2-5 and V is TRBV7-8, with D unclear. This CDR3 contains 14 residues. Germline values: CDR1 SGHVS, CDR2 FQNEAQ. V was cut by 3 bases and J by 5 bases, with 13 bases left in between. CDR3 in amino acids: CASSFKPLRETQYF. The CDR3 nucleotides read TGTGCCAGCAGCTTTAAGCCACTAAGGGAGACCCAGTACTTC.

This clonotype was detected many times. The chain employs TRBV10-1 and TRBJ1-1; perhaps TRBD1 as D (5 bases). Germline CDR1 WNHNN, CDR2 SYGVQD (reference sequence). This CDR3 comprises 12 residues. With 4 bases removed from V and 4 bases from J, the gap between germline ends came to 7 bases. CDR3 coding DNA: TGCGCCAGCAGTGCAGGGTCCACTGAAGCTTTCTTT. Protein: CASSAGSTEAFF.

This clonotype came up many times. The rearrangement joins TRBV24-1 to TRBJ2-3; tentatively, D is TRBD2 (5 bases). Germline loops: CDR1 KGHDR, CDR2 SFDVKD. V was cut by 2 bases and J by 1 base, with 12 bases left in between. This CDR3 is 16 amino acids long. This CDR3 is CATSDSPRAGTDTQYF. CDR3 nucleotides: TGTGCCACCAGTGATTCCCCGAGGGCGGGCACAGATACGCAGTATTTT.

J is TRBJ1-1 and V is TRBV15; D is uncertain. CDR1 LNHNV and CDR2 YYDKDF come from the germline V gene (reference sequence). The CDR3 loop spans 15 amino acids. Trimming pared 3 bases from V and 4 bases from J, leaving 15 bases between. CDR3 coding DNA: TGTGCCACCAGCAGTGGAAGAGTTTCCGGCACTGAAGCTTTCTTT. Its translation: CATSSGRVSGTEAFF.